These 19 T cell receptor beta chains were sequenced from one sample in a study of shared clonotypes between healthy human individuals. The data were produced by immunoSEQ multiplex PCR, yet TCRdb's version contains in-frame clones alone and is incomplete. The sample contains some 1.5 million clones, approximately 98% of which appear only once. The specimen was naive CD4+ T cells sorted from blood. The subset here: CD45RA+ positively selected. These receptor sequences come from a man in his thirties or forties in good health.

Regarding this clone: One end of the junction fails to match germline, which may point to a read error. V usage is TRBV4-3 and J usage is TRBJ1-5, with D tentatively TRBD1 (6 bases). This CDR3 comprises 17 residues. Germline assignment: CDR1 LGHNA and CDR2 YSLEER. DNA of the CDR3: TGCGCCAGCAGTCAAGATATGGGCTACAGGGACGATCAGCCCCAGCATTTT. This codes for CASSQDMGYRDDQPQHF.

The rearrangement joins TRBV19 to TRBJ2-2; TRBD2 is a possible D gene (6 bases). Trimming left V 7 bases short and J 1 base short, with 16 bases between. CDR3 length equals 16 residues. Per germline, CDR1 LNHDA and CDR2 SQIVND (reference sequence). In DNA, the CDR3 is TGTGCCAGTAAAAATTCGGGACTGATGAACACCGGGGAGCTGTTTTTT. Translated: CASKNSGLMNTGELFF.

The rearrangement uses TRBV4-2 and TRBJ1-3; unclear D gene. This CDR3 comprises 15 residues. The V and J ends lost 1 base and 0 bases respectively, with 7 bases between them. In germline, CDR1 is LGHNA, CDR2 YNFKEQ. The CDR3 region is CASSQAGSSGNTIYF. The CDR3 nucleotides read TGTGCCAGCAGCCAAGCGGGAAGCTCTGGAAACACCATATATTTT.

The chain couples TRBV29-1 to TRBJ1-1; 10 bases map to TRBD1. The CDR3 extends over 16 amino acids. The trim removed 2 bases at V and 0 bases at J, leaving 6 bases unmatched. Germline CDR1 is SQVTM and CDR2 is ANQGSEA. CDR3 amino acids: CSVEYKGQGMNTEAFF. CDR3 sequence (DNA): TGCAGCGTTGAATACAAGGGACAGGGGATGAACACTGAAGCTTTCTTT.

The gene calls are TRBV19 and TRBJ2-7; maybe TRBD2 (5 bases). Germline V gene lookup returns CDR1 LNHDA and CDR2 SQIVND (reference sequence). V was cut by 1 base and J by 2 bases, with 6 bases left in between. The CDR3 is made up of 13 amino acids. The chain's CDR3 is CASSIAAAYEQYF. In DNA form, the CDR3 reads TGTGCCAGTAGTATAGCAGCGGCCTACGAGCAGTACTTC.

This chain uses TRBV6-1 with TRBJ1-5; D ambiguous. From germline, CDR1 is MNHNS and CDR2 SASEGT. Deletions cut 4 bases from V and 6 bases from J, with 22 bases between. The CDR3 is 17 amino acids. CDR3 sequence: CASSARHGGEKSQPQHF. The CDR3 DNA reads as TGTGCCAGCAGTGCCCGACACGGCGGGGAAAAAAGTCAGCCCCAGCATTTT.

The CDR3 here is CASSSPPSNEQYF. The DNA of the CDR3 is TGTGCCAGCAGCTCACCCCCTAGCAACGAGCAGTACTTC. The rearrangement joins TRBV7-3 to TRBJ2-7, with D possibly being TRBD2 (5 bases). Trimming pared 4 bases from V and 5 bases from J, leaving 12 bases between. Germline values: CDR1 SGHTA, CDR2 FQGTGA. This CDR3 region has 13 residues. Complete variable domain (other parts from reference TRBV7-3 and TRBJ2-7): GAGVSQTPSNKVTEKGKYVELRCDPISGHTALYWYRQSLGQGPEFLIYFQGTGAADDSGLPNDRFFAVRPEGSVSTLKIQRTERGDSAVYLCASSSPPSNEQYFGPGTRLTVT.

The V and J genes are TRBV4-1 and TRBJ2-3; D is unclear. V was clipped by 3 bases and J by 3 bases, with 13 bases between them. Looked up from germline, CDR1 is MGHRA and CDR2 is YSYEKL. The CDR3 is 15 amino acids. The CDR3 DNA is TGCGCCAGCAGCCACCATCCGGGTGGGACAGATACGCAGTATTTT. Encoded protein: CASSHHPGGTDTQYF.

This clone appeared once. This sequence joins TRBV7-2 and TRBJ2-2; D gene unclear. V was cut by 1 base and J by 3 bases, with 3 bases left in between. The CDR3 sequence is 13 residues long. The germline CDR1 and CDR2 sequences are SGHTA and FQGNSA. The CDR3 protein is CASSLGYTGELFF. The DNA for the CDR3 is TGTGCCAGCAGCTTAGGATACACCGGGGAGCTGTTTTTT.

The chain employs TRBV29-1 and TRBJ2-2; D gene unclear. The CDR3 is 14 amino acids. The V gene's germline CDR1 is SQVTM and CDR2 ANQGSEA. Trimming left V 7 bases short and J 4 bases short, with 16 bases between. The CDR3 DNA is TGCAGCGCCAAAGTCACGGCGCCCACCGGGGAGCTGTTTTTT. Amino acids: CSAKVTAPTGELFF.

On this clone itself: Other nucleotide sequences from this sample produce the same CDR3. V and J are TRBV28 and TRBJ1-2; no definite D call. Germline CDR1 is MDHEN and CDR2 is SYDVKM. CDR3 size: 11 residues. The ends were cut back, 8 bases at V and 2 bases at J, with 6 bases in the middle. CDR3 loop: CASSLNYGYTF. The CDR3 nucleotides are TGTGCCAGCTCCCTGAACTATGGCTACACCTTC.

The chain has TRBV4-2 and TRBJ2-2, with D possibly being TRBD1 (5 bases). CDR3 length: 18 amino acids. Germline loops: CDR1 LGHNA, CDR2 YNFKEQ. With 0 bases removed from V and 3 bases from J, the gap between germline ends came to 17 bases. DNA for the CDR3: TGTGCCAGCAGCCAAGATTTTTATAGGGGTTCGGACACCGGGGAGCTGTTTTTT. This gives the protein CASSQDFYRGSDTGELFF.

V usage is TRBV15 and J usage is TRBJ1-3, with D perhaps TRBD1 (5 bases). Germline V gene sequence: CDR1 LNHNV, CDR2 YYDKDF (reference sequence). This CDR3 spans 18 amino acids. The V end lost 0 bases, the J end lost 4 bases, and 19 bases lay between the germline ends. DNA of the CDR3: TGTGCCACCAGCAGAGATCCCCCTGGTCCCGGGGCCGGAAACACCATATATTTT. As protein: CATSRDPPGPGAGNTIYF.

The chain has TRBV5-1 and TRBJ1-3; D is unresolved. The germline V and J ends were trimmed by 2 bases and 2 bases, with 8 bases remaining between them. Germline V gives CDR1 SGHRS, CDR2 YFSETQ. This CDR3 is built from 14 residues. CDR3 residues: CASSFGRTGNTIYF. DNA of the CDR3: TGCGCCAGCAGCTTTGGGAGAACTGGAAACACCATATATTTT.

The genes are TRBV10-1 and TRBJ2-2, with D uncertain. The CDR3 loop spans 12 amino acids. The germline V and J ends were trimmed by 9 bases and 7 bases, with 12 bases remaining between them. From germline, CDR1 is WNHNN and CDR2 SYGVQD (reference sequence). The CDR3 is CARPQIGGELFF. CDR3 nucleotide sequence: TGCGCCAGGCCCCAGATCGGCGGGGAGCTGTTTTTT.

The chain employs TRBV18 and TRBJ2-1; 8 positions match TRBD1. The germline V gene encodes CDR1 KGHSH and CDR2 LQKENI. This CDR3 region has 15 residues. V lost 3 bases to trimming and J lost 0 bases; unmatched junction nucleotides: 1. CDR3 bases: TGTGCCAGCTCACCGGGACAGGACTCCTACAATGAGCAGTTCTTC. Its translation is CASSPGQDSYNEQFF.

The V call is TRBV6-4, the J call TRBJ2-1; possibly TRBD2 for D (6 bases). CDR3 size: 15 residues. Germline CDR1 reads MRHNA; CDR2 reads SNTAGT. V shed 3 bases and J shed 4 bases, with 13 bases lying between them. CDR3 DNA: TGTGCCAGCAGTGAAGGGCGGGATCGGTACAATGAGCAGTTCTTC. Its protein product is CASSEGRDRYNEQFF.

The chain uses TRBV5-4 and TRBJ2-7; 12 bases map to TRBD2. The CDR3 extends over 15 amino acids. Germline-derived CDR1 and CDR2 are SGHNT and YYREEE (reference sequence). Losses at the gene ends were 7 bases for V and 3 bases for J; bases not matched to a gene: 8. The CDR3 reads CASQTSTSGGYEQYF. The CDR3, as DNA: TGTGCCAGCCAAACGTCGACTAGCGGGGGCTACGAGCAGTACTTC.

V and J are TRBV5-1 and TRBJ2-7, with TRBD2 matching over 14 bases. Germline CDR1 SGHRS, CDR2 YFSETQ. This CDR3 is built from 16 residues. The J segment lost 6 bases and the V segment lost 0 bases, leaving 5 bases of the junction unmatched. CDR3 sequence reads: CASSLAGTSGSFEQYF. In DNA form, the CDR3 reads TGCGCCAGCAGCTTGGCCGGGACTAGCGGGAGTTTCGAGCAGTACTTC.